The rows below give T cell receptor beta chains drawn from one sample of a study of T cell changes during pregnancy in multiple sclerosis. The repertoire was sequenced with immunoSEQ multiplex PCR; TCRdb's copy has only in-frame clones and lacks some. The sample comprises approximately 69,000 clones, around 90% of which are singletons, and under 0.35% rests with the top ten. Sequenced here: CD4+ T cells from peripheral blood mononuclear cells, sampled in the third trimester of pregnancy. The receptors derive from a female donor in good health, enrolled as a control in a pregnancy study. The CDR3 runs from the conserved cysteine through the conserved F or W. The order of the fields is CDR3 DNA, CDR3 protein, D gene, V gene, J gene, clone size. D genes are given only for firm matches. Clone size is given for some rows only: seen once, a few or many times, or a class if the clone is expanded.

cdr3_nt: TGTGCCAGCAGTTCTCTAGCGGGGGCTCTCTACAATGAGCAGTTCTTC
cdr3_aa: CASSSLAGALYNEQFF
d_call: TRBD2
v_call: TRBV6-5
j_call: TRBJ2-1
clone_size: NA

cdr3_nt: TGTGCTAGTGGTCAAGGACAGGGGCCAGCCTACGAGCAGTACTTC
cdr3_aa: CASGQGQGPAYEQYF
d_call: TRBD1
v_call: TRBV12-5
j_call: TRBJ2-7
clone_size: NA

cdr3_nt: TGTGCCAGCTCACCACCGACAGGGACTGAAGCTTTCTTT
cdr3_aa: CASSPPTGTEAFF
d_call: TRBD1
v_call: TRBV18
j_call: TRBJ1-1
clone_size: few

cdr3_nt: TGTGCCAGTAGTATACGGGGAGACTATGGCTACACCTTC
cdr3_aa: CASSIRGDYGYTF
d_call: NA
v_call: TRBV19
j_call: TRBJ1-2
clone_size: NA

cdr3_nt: TGTGCCAGCGGCGCGGGAGAGACCCAGTACTTC
cdr3_aa: CASGAGETQYF
d_call: NA
v_call: TRBV19
j_call: TRBJ2-5
clone_size: NA

cdr3_nt: TGTGCATCCAGGACTAGCGGTTTCGCCGGGGAGCTGTTTTTT
cdr3_aa: CASRTSGFAGELFF
d_call: TRBD2
v_call: TRBV27
j_call: TRBJ2-2
clone_size: NA

cdr3_nt: TGTGCCAGCAGCTTAGGGACAAGGGATTATGGCTACACCTTC
cdr3_aa: CASSLGTRDYGYTF
d_call: NA
v_call: TRBV11-3
j_call: TRBJ1-2
clone_size: NA

cdr3_nt: TGTGCCTGGAGTTTGGACAGAACTCAGCATTTT
cdr3_aa: CAWSLDRTQHF
d_call: NA
v_call: TRBV30
j_call: TRBJ1-5
clone_size: NA

cdr3_nt: TGTGCCAGTAGTACAGCAACTAATGAAAAACTGTTTTTT
cdr3_aa: CASSTATNEKLFF
d_call: NA
v_call: TRBV19
j_call: TRBJ1-4
clone_size: few

cdr3_nt: TGTGCCAGCTCAGTGGGCCAAAATCAGCCCCAGCATTTT
cdr3_aa: CASSVGQNQPQHF
d_call: NA
v_call: TRBV18
j_call: TRBJ1-5
clone_size: NA

cdr3_nt: TGTGCCAGCAGCGTAGTTCGACAGGGGGTCGACACCGGGGAGCTGTTTTTT
cdr3_aa: CASSVVRQGVDTGELFF
d_call: TRBD1
v_call: TRBV9
j_call: TRBJ2-2
clone_size: once

cdr3_nt: TGCGCCAGCAGCTCGGGACAGGGAGGTTCAGATACGCAGTATTTT
cdr3_aa: CASSSGQGGSDTQYF
d_call: TRBD1
v_call: TRBV5-1
j_call: TRBJ2-3
clone_size: NA

cdr3_nt: TGTGCCAGCAGTTTCGGGACAGGGCGAGGTGGTGAAGCTTTCTTT
cdr3_aa: CASSFGTGRGGEAFF
d_call: TRBD1
v_call: TRBV5-6
j_call: TRBJ1-1
clone_size: NA

cdr3_nt: TGTGCCAGCAACCCGGGGGGGGGAGGGTTGAACACTGAAGCTTTCTTT
cdr3_aa: CASNPGGGGLNTEAFF
d_call: NA
v_call: TRBV5-6
j_call: TRBJ1-1
clone_size: NA

cdr3_nt: TGTGCCAGCAGCCGGTGGGTCGGACAGGGGACTTCCTACGAGCAGTACTTC
cdr3_aa: CASSRWVGQGTSYEQYF
d_call: TRBD1
v_call: TRBV7-2
j_call: TRBJ2-7
clone_size: NA

cdr3_nt: TGTGCCAGCAGTTTTTCTGTGATGGGGGCGTGGGAGCAGTACTTC
cdr3_aa: CASSFSVMGAWEQYF
d_call: NA
v_call: TRBV27
j_call: TRBJ2-7
clone_size: NA

cdr3_nt: TGTGCCAGTAGTATGGACAGTTTGAACACTGAAGCTTTCTTT
cdr3_aa: CASSMDSLNTEAFF
d_call: NA
v_call: TRBV19
j_call: TRBJ1-1
clone_size: NA

cdr3_nt: TGTGCCAGCAGCCCCTCGGGGGCTAACTATGGCTACACCTTC
cdr3_aa: CASSPSGANYGYTF
d_call: NA
v_call: TRBV7-2
j_call: TRBJ1-2
clone_size: NA

cdr3_nt: TGTGCCGTAGACAGGGAGTCTAATGAAAAACTGTTTTTT
cdr3_aa: CAVDRESNEKLFF
d_call: TRBD1
v_call: TRBV6-1
j_call: TRBJ1-4
clone_size: NA

cdr3_nt: TGTGCCAGCAGCTTTACAGGGACCCTCTCCTACAATGAGCAGTTCTTC
cdr3_aa: CASSFTGTLSYNEQFF
d_call: NA
v_call: TRBV7-3
j_call: TRBJ2-1
clone_size: NA